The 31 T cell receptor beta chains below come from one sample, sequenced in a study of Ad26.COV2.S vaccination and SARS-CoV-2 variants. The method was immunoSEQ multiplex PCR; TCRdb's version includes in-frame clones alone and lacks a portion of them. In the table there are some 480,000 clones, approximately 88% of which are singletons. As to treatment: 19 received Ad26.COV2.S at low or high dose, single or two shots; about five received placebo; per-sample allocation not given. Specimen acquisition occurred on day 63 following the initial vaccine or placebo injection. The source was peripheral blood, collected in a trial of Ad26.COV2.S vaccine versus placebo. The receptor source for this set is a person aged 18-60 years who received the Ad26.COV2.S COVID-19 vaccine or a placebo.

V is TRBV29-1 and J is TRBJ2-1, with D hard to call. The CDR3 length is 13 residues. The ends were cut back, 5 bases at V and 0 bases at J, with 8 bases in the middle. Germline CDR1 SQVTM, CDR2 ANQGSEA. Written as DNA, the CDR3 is TGCAGCGTTATCGTTGGCTCCTACAATGAGCAGTTCTTC. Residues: CSVIVGSYNEQFF.

The CDR3 protein is CASSTHHFGTVGGYTF. The CDR3 nucleotides read TGTGCCAGCAGTACCCACCACTTCGGTACAGTAGGTGGCTACACCTTC. The rearrangement joins TRBV5-6 to TRBJ1-2; D unresolved. This CDR3 is 16 amino acids long. The V gene's germline CDR1 is SGHDT and CDR2 YYEEEE. Trimming shortened V by 5 bases and J by 7 bases, and 24 bases separated the two germline ends.

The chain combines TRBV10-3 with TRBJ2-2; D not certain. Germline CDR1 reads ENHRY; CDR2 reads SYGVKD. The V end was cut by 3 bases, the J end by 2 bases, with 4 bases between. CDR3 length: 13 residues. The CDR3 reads CAISDTNTGELFF. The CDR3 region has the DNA TGTGCCATCAGTGATACTAACACCGGGGAGCTGTTTTTT.

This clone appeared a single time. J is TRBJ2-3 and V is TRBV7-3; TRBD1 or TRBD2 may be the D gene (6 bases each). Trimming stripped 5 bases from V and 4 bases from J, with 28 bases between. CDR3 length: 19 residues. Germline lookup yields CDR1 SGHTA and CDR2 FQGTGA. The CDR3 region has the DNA TGTGCCAGCAGCCCACAAGGGCAGGGGAGGACTCTACTTCCAGATACGCAGTATTTT. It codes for CASSPQGQGRTLLPDTQYF.

The CDR3 reads CASSPERDRGGNTIYF. The CDR3 coding sequence is TGTGCCAGCAGTCCAGAACGGGACAGGGGAGGAAACACCATATATTTT. V usage is TRBV27 and J usage is TRBJ1-3; 10 bases are a match to TRBD1. CDR3 size: 16 residues. The germline gives CDR1 MNHEY, CDR2 SMNVEV (reference sequence). V lost 5 bases to trimming and J lost 4 bases; unmatched junction nucleotides: 8.

CDR3 sequence reads: CASSVGGGNTIYF. The CDR3 DNA follows: TGTGCCAGCAGCGTAGGTGGGGGAAACACCATATATTTT. The rearrangement links TRBV9 to TRBJ1-3; D is uncertain. There are 13 residues in the CDR3. Per germline, CDR1 SGDLS and CDR2 YYNGEE. The ends were cut back, 0 bases at V and 4 bases at J, with 5 bases in the middle.

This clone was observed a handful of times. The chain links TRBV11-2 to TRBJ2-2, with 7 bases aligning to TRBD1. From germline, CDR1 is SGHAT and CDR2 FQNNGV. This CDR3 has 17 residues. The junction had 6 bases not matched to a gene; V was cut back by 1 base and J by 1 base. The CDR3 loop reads CASSLGPRGMNTGELFF. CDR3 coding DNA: TGTGCCAGCAGCTTAGGCCCCAGGGGGATGAACACCGGGGAGCTGTTTTTT.

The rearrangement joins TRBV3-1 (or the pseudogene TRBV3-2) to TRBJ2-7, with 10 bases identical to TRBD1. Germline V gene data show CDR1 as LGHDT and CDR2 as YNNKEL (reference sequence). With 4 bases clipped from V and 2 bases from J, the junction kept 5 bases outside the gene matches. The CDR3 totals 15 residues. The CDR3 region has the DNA TGTGCCAGCAGCCCCGCGGGACAGGGGCCCTACGAGCAGTACTTC. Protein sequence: CASSPAGQGPYEQYF.

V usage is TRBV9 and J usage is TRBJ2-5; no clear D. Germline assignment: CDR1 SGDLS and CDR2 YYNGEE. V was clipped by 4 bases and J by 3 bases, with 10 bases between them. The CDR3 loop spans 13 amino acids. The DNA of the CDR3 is TGTGCCAGCAGCCCCCCCTGGGAAGAGACCCAGTACTTC. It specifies CASSPPWEETQYF.

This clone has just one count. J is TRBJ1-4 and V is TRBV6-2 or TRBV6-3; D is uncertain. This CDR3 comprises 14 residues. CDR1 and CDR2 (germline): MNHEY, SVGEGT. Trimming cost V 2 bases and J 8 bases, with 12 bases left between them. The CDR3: CASSYVGVGEKLFF. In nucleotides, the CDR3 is TGTGCCAGCAGTTACGTCGGGGTTGGCGAAAAACTGTTTTTT.

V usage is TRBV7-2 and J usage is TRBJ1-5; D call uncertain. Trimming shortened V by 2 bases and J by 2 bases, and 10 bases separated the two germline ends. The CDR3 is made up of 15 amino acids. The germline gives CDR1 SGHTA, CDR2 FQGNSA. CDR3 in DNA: TGTGCCAGCAGCTTATCCAGCCAGGGCAATCAGCCCCAGCATTTT. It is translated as CASSLSSQGNQPQHF.

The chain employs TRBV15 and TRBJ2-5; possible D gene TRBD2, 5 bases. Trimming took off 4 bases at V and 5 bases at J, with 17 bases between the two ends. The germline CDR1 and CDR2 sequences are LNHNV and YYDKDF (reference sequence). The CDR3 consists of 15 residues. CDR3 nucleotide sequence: TGTGCCACCAGCACCCCGGGCCGGGATAGGGAGACCCAGTACTTC. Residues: CATSTPGRDRETQYF.

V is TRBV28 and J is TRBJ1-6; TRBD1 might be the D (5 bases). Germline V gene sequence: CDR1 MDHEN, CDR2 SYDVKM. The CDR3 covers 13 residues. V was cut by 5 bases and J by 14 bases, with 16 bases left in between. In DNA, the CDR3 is TGTGCCAGCAGTCCGCCCCCGGGACGGGCCCTCCACTTT. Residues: CASSPPPGRALHF.

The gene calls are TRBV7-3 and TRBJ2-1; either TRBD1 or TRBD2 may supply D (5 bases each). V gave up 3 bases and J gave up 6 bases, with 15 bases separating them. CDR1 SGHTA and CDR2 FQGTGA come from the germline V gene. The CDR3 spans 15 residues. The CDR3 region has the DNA TGTGCCAGCAGCTTCGGGGCCACCCATAGCAATGAGCAGTTCTTC. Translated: CASSFGATHSNEQFF.

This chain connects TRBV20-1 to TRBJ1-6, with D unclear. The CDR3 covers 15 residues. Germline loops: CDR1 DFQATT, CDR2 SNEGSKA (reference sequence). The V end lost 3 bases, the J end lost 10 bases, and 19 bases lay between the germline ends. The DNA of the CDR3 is TGCAGTGCTAGTATCCCAGGCATCACAGCCTCACCCCTCCACTTT. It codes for CSASIPGITASPLHF.

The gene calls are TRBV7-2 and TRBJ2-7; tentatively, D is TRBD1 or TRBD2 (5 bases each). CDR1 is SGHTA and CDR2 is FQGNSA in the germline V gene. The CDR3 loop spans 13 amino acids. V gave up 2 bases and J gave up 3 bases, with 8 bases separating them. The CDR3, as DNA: TGTGCCAGCAGCTTACCTGGGGGCTACGAGCAGTACTTC. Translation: CASSLPGGYEQYF.

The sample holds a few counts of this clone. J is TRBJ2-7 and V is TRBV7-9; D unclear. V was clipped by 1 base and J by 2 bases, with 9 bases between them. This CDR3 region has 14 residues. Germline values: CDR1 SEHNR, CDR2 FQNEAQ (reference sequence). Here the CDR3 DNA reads TGTGCCAGCAGCTTAGACGGACCTACCTACGAGCAGTACTTC. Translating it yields CASSLDGPTYEQYF.

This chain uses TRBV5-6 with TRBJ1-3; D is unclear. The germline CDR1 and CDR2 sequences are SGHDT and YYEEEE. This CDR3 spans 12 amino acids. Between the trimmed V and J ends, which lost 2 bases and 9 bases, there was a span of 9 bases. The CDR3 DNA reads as TGTGCCAGCAGCTTTTCCGTTGGCACCATATATTTT. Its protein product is CASSFSVGTIYF.

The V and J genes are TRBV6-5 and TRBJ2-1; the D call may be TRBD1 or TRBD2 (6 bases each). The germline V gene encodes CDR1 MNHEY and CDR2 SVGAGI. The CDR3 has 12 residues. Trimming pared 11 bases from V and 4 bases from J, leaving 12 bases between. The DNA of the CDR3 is TGTGCCGGAGGGACATCTTACAATGAGCAGTTCTTC. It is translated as CAGGTSYNEQFF.

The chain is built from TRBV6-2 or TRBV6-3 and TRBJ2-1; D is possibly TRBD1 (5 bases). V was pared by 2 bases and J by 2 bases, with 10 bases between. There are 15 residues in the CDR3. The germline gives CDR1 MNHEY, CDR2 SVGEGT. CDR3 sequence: CASSYMTAAYNEQFF. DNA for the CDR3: TGTGCCAGCAGTTACATGACAGCTGCCTACAATGAGCAGTTCTTC.

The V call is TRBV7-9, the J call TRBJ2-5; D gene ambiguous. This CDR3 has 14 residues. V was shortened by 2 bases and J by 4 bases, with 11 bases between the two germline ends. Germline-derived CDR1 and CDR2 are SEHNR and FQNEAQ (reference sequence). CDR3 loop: CASSLNGWGETQYF. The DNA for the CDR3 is TGTGCCAGCAGCTTAAATGGTTGGGGAGAGACCCAGTACTTC. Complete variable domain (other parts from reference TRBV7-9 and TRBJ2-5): DTGVSQNPRHKITKRGQNVTFRCDPISEHNRLYWYRQTLGQGPEFLTYFQNEAQLEKSRLLSDRFSAERPKGSFSTLEIQRTEQGDSAMYLCASSLNGWGETQYFGPGTRLLVL.

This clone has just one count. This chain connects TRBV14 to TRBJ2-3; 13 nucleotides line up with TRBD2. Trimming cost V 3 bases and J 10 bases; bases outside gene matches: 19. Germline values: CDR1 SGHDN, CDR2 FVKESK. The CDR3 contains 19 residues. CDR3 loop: CASSQLPGLAGLEAVAQYF. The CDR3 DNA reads TGTGCCAGCAGCCAGCTTCCGGGACTAGCGGGACTGGAGGCGGTGGCGCAGTATTTT.

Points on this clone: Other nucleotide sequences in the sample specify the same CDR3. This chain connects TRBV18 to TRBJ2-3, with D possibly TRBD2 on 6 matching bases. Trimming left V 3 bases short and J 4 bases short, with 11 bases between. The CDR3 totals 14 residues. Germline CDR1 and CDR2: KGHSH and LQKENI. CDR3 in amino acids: CASSPPAGPDTQYF. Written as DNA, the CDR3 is TGTGCCAGCTCACCGCCGGCGGGGCCAGATACGCAGTATTTT. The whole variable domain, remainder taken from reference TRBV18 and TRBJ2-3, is NAGVMQNPRHLVRRRGQEARLRCSPMKGHSHVYWYRQLPEEGLKFMVYLQKENIIDESGMPKERFSAEFPKEGPSILRIQQVVRGDSAAYFCASSPPAGPDTQYFGPGTRLTVL.

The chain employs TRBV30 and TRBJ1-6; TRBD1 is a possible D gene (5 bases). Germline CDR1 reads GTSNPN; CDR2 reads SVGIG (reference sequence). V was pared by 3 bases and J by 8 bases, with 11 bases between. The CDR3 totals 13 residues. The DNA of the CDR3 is TGTGCCTGGAGCATGCAAGGGGATTCACCCCTCCACTTT. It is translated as CAWSMQGDSPLHF.

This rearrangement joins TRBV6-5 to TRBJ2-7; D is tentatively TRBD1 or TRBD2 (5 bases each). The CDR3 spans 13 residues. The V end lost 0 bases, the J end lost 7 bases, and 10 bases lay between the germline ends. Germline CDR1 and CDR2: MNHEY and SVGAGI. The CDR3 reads CASSYSRGREQYF. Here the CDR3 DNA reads TGTGCCAGCAGTTACTCGAGGGGAAGGGAGCAGTACTTC.

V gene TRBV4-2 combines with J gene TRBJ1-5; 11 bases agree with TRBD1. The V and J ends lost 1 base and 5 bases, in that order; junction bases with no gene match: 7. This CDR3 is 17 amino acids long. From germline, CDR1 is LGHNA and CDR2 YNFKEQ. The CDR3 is CASSQVGRTGGDQPQHF. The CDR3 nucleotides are TGTGCCAGCAGCCAAGTAGGTAGGACAGGGGGCGATCAGCCCCAGCATTTT.

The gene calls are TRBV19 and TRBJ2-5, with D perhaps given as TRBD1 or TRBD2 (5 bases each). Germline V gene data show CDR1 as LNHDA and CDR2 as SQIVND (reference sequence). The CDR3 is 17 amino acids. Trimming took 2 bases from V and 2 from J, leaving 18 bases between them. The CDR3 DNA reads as TGTGCCAGTAGTATAAGAGGGAGCAGGGTAATACAAGAGACCCAGTACTTC. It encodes CASSIRGSRVIQETQYF.

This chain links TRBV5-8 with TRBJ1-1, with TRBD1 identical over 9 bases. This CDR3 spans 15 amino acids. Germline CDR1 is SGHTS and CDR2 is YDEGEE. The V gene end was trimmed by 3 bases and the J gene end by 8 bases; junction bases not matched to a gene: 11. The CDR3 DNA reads TGTGCCAGCAGCTCTACTGGGACAGGGTTCGGGGAAGCTTTCTTT. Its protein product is CASSSTGTGFGEAFF.

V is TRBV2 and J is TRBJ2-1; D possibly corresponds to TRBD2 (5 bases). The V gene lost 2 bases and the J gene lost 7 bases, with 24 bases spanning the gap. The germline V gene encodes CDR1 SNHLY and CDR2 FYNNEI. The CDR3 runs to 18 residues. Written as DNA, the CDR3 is TGTGCCAGCAGTGAAATCGCAGTCGGGAACCCTTTTCGGAATGAGCAGTTCTTC. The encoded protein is CASSEIAVGNPFRNEQFF.

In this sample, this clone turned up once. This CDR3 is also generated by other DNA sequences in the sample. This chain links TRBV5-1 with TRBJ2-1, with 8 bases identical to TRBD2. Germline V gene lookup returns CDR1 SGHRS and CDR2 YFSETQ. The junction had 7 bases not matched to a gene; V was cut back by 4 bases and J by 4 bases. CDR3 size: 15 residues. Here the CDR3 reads CASSPGGSSYNEQFF. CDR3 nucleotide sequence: TGCGCCAGCAGCCCGGGGGGGAGTTCGTACAATGAGCAGTTCTTC.

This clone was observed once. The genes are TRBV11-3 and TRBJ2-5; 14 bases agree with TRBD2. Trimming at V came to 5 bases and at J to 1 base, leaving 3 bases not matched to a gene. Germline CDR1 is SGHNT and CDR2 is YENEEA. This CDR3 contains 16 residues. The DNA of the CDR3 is TGTGCCAGCAGCGCCGGGACTAGCGGGGGCCAAGAGACCCAGTACTTC. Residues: CASSAGTSGGQETQYF. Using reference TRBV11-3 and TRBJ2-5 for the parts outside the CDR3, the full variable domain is EAGVVQSPRYKIIEKKQPVAFWCNPISGHNTLYWYLQNLGQGPELLIRYENEEAVDDSQLPKDRFSAERLKGVDSTLKIQPAELGDSAVYLCASSAGTSGGQETQYFGPGTRLLVL.